The sequence of this TCR beta chain was determined in a study of cytomegalovirus exposure and HLA in healthy donors. The wider study: A prior analysis found about 120 million unique TCR beta sequences from around 180 million T cells.

Comments on this clone: What it binds is not known.

Use of 60 Vbeta and 13 Jbeta primers characterized the PCR. Method: immunoSEQ multiplex PCR; TCRdb's copy keeps in-frame clones and lacks some. The sample has some 130,000 clones, around 73% seen once. Regarding the study as a whole: About 87% or about 30% of the time was how often most TCR beta V segments were productive, according to an earlier analysis. Analysis was carried out at a later point, and it linked a missense DCLRE1C variant to TCR beta V- and J-gene trimming.

V was cut by 1 base and J by 7 bases, with 13 bases left in between. The germline CDR1 and CDR2 sequences are KGHSH and LQKENI. CDR3 length: 14 amino acids. V usage is TRBV18 and J usage is TRBJ1-1; a weak D match, TRBD1 (6 bases). Sequenced input: PBMCs. This receptor was obtained from a woman aged 40 to 50 in good health and CMV-seronegative. In DNA form, the CDR3 reads TGTGCCAGCTCACCACGTTCGGGACACCTTGAAGCTTTCTTT. This gives the protein CASSPRSGHLEAFF.